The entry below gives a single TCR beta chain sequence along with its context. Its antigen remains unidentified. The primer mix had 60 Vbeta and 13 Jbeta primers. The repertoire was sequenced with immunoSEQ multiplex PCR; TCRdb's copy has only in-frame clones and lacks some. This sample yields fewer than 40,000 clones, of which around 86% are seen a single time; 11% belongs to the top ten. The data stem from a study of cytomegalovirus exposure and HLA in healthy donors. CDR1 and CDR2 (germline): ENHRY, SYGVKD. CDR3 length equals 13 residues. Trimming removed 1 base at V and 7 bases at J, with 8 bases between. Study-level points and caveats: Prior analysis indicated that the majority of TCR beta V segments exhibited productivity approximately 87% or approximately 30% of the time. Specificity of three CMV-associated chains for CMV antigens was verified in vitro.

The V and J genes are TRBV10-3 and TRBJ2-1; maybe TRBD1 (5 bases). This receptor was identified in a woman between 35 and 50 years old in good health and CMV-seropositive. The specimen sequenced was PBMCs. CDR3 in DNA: TGTGCCATCAGTGAGTTGACAGCGAATGAGCAGTTCTTC. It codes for CAISELTANEQFF.